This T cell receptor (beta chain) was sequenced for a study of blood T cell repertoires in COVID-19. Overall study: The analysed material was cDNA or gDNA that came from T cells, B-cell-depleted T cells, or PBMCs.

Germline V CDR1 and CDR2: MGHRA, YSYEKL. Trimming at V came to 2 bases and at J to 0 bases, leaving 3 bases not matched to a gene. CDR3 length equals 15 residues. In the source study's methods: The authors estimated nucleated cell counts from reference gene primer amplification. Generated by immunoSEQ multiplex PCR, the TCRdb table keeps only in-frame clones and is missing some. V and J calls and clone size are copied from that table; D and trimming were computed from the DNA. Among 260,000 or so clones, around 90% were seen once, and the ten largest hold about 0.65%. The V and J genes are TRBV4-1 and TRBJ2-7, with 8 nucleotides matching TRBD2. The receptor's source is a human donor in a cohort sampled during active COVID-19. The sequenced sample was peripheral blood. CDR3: CASSQPGTSSYEQYF. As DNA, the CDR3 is TGCGCCAGCAGCCAACCCGGGACTAGCTCCTACGAGCAGTACTTC.